A selection of T cell receptor beta chains follows, all from one sample in a study of T cell responses to AZD1222 COVID-19 vaccine. Only in-frame clones appear in the TCRdb table, and some are missing; sequencing was by immunoSEQ multiplex PCR. Of more than 150,000 clones listed, about 90% are singletons. Source: peripheral blood, taken on day 0 of AZD1222 vaccination. Source of these receptors: an adult in good health. Each CDR3 is given with its conserved first and last residue. Each record gives: clone size, V gene, J gene, D gene, CDR3 protein, CDR3 DNA. D genes are given only for firm matches. The size field is filled for only some rows; it gives once, few, many or a size class.

NA	TRBV5-1	TRBJ1-5	NA	CASSIGYNQPQHF	TGCGCCAGCAGTATTGGTTATAATCAGCCCCAGCATTTT
NA	TRBV27	TRBJ1-1	NA	CASRPRENTEAFF	TGTGCCAGCAGGCCCAGGGAAAACACTGAAGCTTTCTTT
few	TRBV6-2/TRBV6-3	TRBJ1-1	NA	CASSYLRGGTEAFF	TGTGCCAGCAGTTACCTGAGGGGGGGCACTGAAGCTTTCTTT
NA	TRBV29-1	TRBJ1-5	NA	CSVQNRVDQPQHF	TGCAGCGTCCAGAACAGGGTTGATCAGCCCCAGCATTTT
NA	TRBV30	TRBJ2-5	NA	CAWSVDSIQETQYF	TGTGCCTGGAGTGTGGACAGCATCCAAGAGACCCAGTACTTC
NA	TRBV20-1	TRBJ2-7	NA	CSASGDGSYEQYF	TGCAGTGCTAGTGGGGACGGCTCCTACGAGCAGTACTTC
NA	TRBV4-3	TRBJ2-6	NA	CASSPRGRQTGAGANVLTF	TGCGCCAGCAGCCCACGGGGGAGACAAACAGGGGCTGGGGCCAACGTCCTGACTTTC
NA	TRBV3-1/TRBV3-2	TRBJ2-1	NA	CASSQYQGLASYNEQFF	TGTGCCAGCAGCCAATACCAGGGGCTAGCCAGCTACAATGAGCAGTTCTTC
NA	TRBV27	TRBJ1-2	TRBD1	CASSSTGGGYGYTF	TGTGCCAGCAGTTCTACAGGGGGCGGTTATGGCTACACCTTC
NA	TRBV7-2	TRBJ2-1	NA	CASSLGVLAPRSYNEQFF	TGTGCCAGCAGCTTAGGCGTGCTAGCGCCCCGCTCCTACAATGAGCAGTTCTTC
NA	TRBV28	TRBJ1-2	NA	CASSLGRAKDYGYTF	TGTGCCAGCAGTTTAGGCAGGGCAAAGGACTATGGCTACACCTTC
NA	TRBV5-1	TRBJ2-3	NA	CASSLGGGTSTDTQYF	TGCGCCAGCAGCTTGGGTGGCGGGACTAGCACAGATACGCAGTATTTT
NA	TRBV5-1	TRBJ2-1	NA	CASSSQKDSISYNEQFF	TGCGCCAGCAGCTCTCAGAAGGACTCAATCTCCTACAATGAGCAGTTCTTC
NA	TRBV19	TRBJ2-4	TRBD2	CASGGGSSGIQYF	TGTGCCAGTGGCGGGGGGTCATCAGGCATTCAGTACTTC
NA	TRBV24-1	TRBJ1-2	NA	CATSDLLGSGYTF	TGTGCCACCAGTGATTTGTTAGGATCCGGCTACACCTTC
NA	TRBV12-5	TRBJ2-1	TRBD2	CASGPAGGYNEQFF	TGTGCTAGTGGTCCGGCGGGGGGGTACAATGAGCAGTTCTTC
NA	TRBV27	TRBJ1-5	NA	CASSPARNSNQPQHF	TGTGCCAGCAGTCCGGCCAGAAATAGCAATCAGCCCCAGCATTTT
NA	TRBV19	TRBJ2-7	NA	CASSMTSAEQYF	TGTGCCAGTAGTATGACTAGTGCCGAGCAGTACTTC
NA	TRBV12-5	TRBJ2-2	NA	CASGLAGGGRAGLANTGELFF	TGTGCTAGTGGTTTGGCTGGAGGGGGAAGGGCGGGCCTCGCGAACACCGGGGAGCTGTTTTTT